Listed here are 16 T cell receptor beta chains from one sample, sequenced in a study of T cells after yellow fever vaccination. MiXCR, applied by TCRdb to the 5' RACE reads, yields one record per CDR3 protein. Of a few hundred thousand distinct CDR3 sequences listed, 6.2% are singletons. The specimen was PBMCs, collected 5 days after the yellow fever booster vaccination. The receptors stem from a man between 25 and 39 years old who received the YFV17D yellow fever vaccine.

For this clonotype: At one boundary the junction diverges from the germline segment, which might be a read error. The V and J genes are TRBV7-9 and TRBJ2-7, with 9 bases that match TRBD2. This CDR3 is built from 16 residues. Germline-derived CDR1 and CDR2 are SEHNR and FQNEAQ (reference sequence). Here the CDR3 reads CASRGGSSSGAYKQYF. CDR3 DNA sequence: TGTGCCAGTCGCGGGGGGAGCTCTAGCGGGGCCTACAAGCAGTACTTC.

The V call is TRBV28, the J call TRBJ2-7; D perhaps matches TRBD2 (6 bases). Per the germline V gene, CDR1 is MDHEN and CDR2 is SYDVKM. The CDR3 has 15 amino acids. Deletions cut 6 bases from V and 4 bases from J, with 19 bases between. The CDR3 reads CASSRGGTLQYEQYF. DNA for the CDR3: TGTGCCAGCAGCCGGGGCGGGACTCTCCAATACGAGCAGTACTTC. The full variable domain, completed using reference TRBV28 and TRBJ2-7, is DVKVTQSSRYLVKRTGEKVFLECVQDMDHENMFWYRQDPGLGLRLIYFSYDVKMKEKGDIPEGYSVSREKKERFSLILESASTNQTSMYLCASSRGGTLQYEQYFGPGTRLTVT.

This clonotype was seen a few times. Mismatch with germline at one junction end may stem from a read error. The rearrangement joins TRBV11-2 to TRBJ2-1; D possibly corresponds to TRBD1 (5 bases). CDR1 is SGHAT and CDR2 is FQNNGV in the germline V gene. This CDR3 has 12 residues. The CDR3: CASSSLALWGNF. CDR3 in DNA: TGTGCCAGCAGCTCGTTAGCTTTATGGGGCAACTTC. The full variable domain, in which reference TRBV11-2 and TRBJ2-1 provide the parts outside the CDR3, is EAGVAQSPRYKIIEKRQSVAFWCNPISGHATLYWYQQILGQGPKLLIQFQNNGVVDDSQLPKDRFSAERLKGVDSTLKIQPAKLEDSAVYLCASSSLALWGNFGPGTRLTVL.

This clonotype occurred many times. CDR3 sequence: CASSARDGYQDTQYF. In DNA form, the CDR3 reads TGCGCCAGCAGCGCCCGGGACGGCTACCAAGATACGCAGTATTTT. The chain employs TRBV5-1 and TRBJ2-3; perhaps D is TRBD1 or TRBD2 (5 bases each). The V end was cut by 4 bases, the J end by 5 bases, with 17 bases between. The CDR3 length is 15 residues. CDR1 and CDR2 from the germline V gene are SGHRS and YFSETQ.

This clonotype was seen a few times. The genes are TRBV12-3 or TRBV12-4 and TRBJ1-2; TRBD1 agrees at 7 bases. The CDR3 is 16 residues long. Trimming removed 5 bases from V and 0 bases from J; junction bases left unmatched: 9. DNA for the CDR3: TGTGCCAGCAGTCTGGCAGCGGGACAGTCTAACTATGGCTACACCTTC. Protein sequence: CASSLAAGQSNYGYTF.

A note on this clonotype: A much more abundant neighbour one base away suggests this may be a read error. The chain carries TRBV5-5 and TRBJ2-5, with D possibly called TRBD1 or TRBD2 (5 bases each). The ends were cut back, 7 bases at V and 4 bases at J, with 11 bases in the middle. Germline V gives CDR1 SGHKS, CDR2 YYEKEE (reference sequence). This CDR3 spans 12 amino acids. CDR3 sequence: CASGPGLETQYF. The DNA for the CDR3 is TGTGCCAGCGGCCCGGGGCTAGAGACCCAGTACTTC. The full variable domain, completed using reference TRBV5-5 and TRBJ2-5, is DAGVTQSPTHLIKTRGQQVTLRCSPISGHKSVSWYQQVLGQGPQFIFQYYEKEERGRGNFPDRFSARQFPNYSSELNVNALLLGDSALYLCASGPGLETQYFGPGTRLLVL.

V is TRBV20-1 and J is TRBJ2-7, with TRBD2 identical over 8 bases. The V gene end was trimmed by 3 bases and the J gene end by 5 bases; junction bases not matched to a gene: 9. Germline V lookup: CDR1 DFQATT, CDR2 SNEGSKA (reference sequence). CDR3 size: 14 residues. The CDR3 is CSARSEAGADEQYF. In DNA form, the CDR3 reads TGCAGTGCTAGGTCGGAAGCGGGAGCTGACGAGCAGTACTTC.

There are a few counts of this clonotype. This chain uses TRBV5-1 with TRBJ1-2; 7 bases align to TRBD1. Trimming removed 0 bases from V and 8 bases from J; junction bases left unmatched: 7. The CDR3 is made up of 14 amino acids. Germline V CDR1 and CDR2: SGHRS, YFSETQ. CDR3 nucleotide sequence: TGCGCCAGCAGCTTGGTCGGGACAGAAACCGGCTACACCTTC. Its protein is CASSLVGTETGYTF. Drawing the rest from reference TRBV5-1 and TRBJ1-2, the complete variable domain is KAGVTQTPRYLIKTRGQQVTLSCSPISGHRSVSWYQQTPGQGLQFLFEYFSETQRNKGNFPGRFSGRQFSNSRSEMNVSTLELGDSALYLCASSLVGTETGYTFGSGTRLTVV.

This chain connects TRBV12-3 or TRBV12-4 to TRBJ2-1, with TRBD2 matching 7 bases. Trimming cost V 4 bases and J 0 bases; bases outside gene matches: 9. The CDR3 has 17 residues. CDR3 amino acids: CASSSAGAIHSYNEQFF. CDR3 nucleotide sequence: TGTGCCAGCAGTTCTGCGGGAGCCATTCACTCCTACAATGAGCAGTTCTTC.

This clonotype occurred many times. The rearrangement uses TRBV20-1 and TRBJ2-4, with D perhaps matching TRBD1 or TRBD2 (5 bases each). The V end lost 6 bases, the J end lost 1 base, and 10 bases lay between the germline ends. CDR1 is DFQATT and CDR2 is SNEGSKA in the germline V gene (reference sequence). The CDR3 is 13 residues long. CDR3: CSASGTAKNIQYF. CDR3 coding DNA: TGCAGTGCATCTGGGACGGCCAAAAACATTCAGTACTTC.

This clonotype appeared a few times. This chain connects TRBV27 to TRBJ1-2; no definite D call. Trimming cost V 6 bases and J 2 bases, with 10 bases left between them. Germline CDR1 and CDR2: MNHEY and SMNVEV (reference sequence). The CDR3 loop spans 13 amino acids. This CDR3 reads CASSWQRNYGYTF. The CDR3 DNA reads as TGTGCCAGCAGCTGGCAGAGAAACTATGGCTACACCTTC.

There are a few counts of this clonotype. The chain has TRBV7-2 and TRBJ1-5, with 7 nucleotides matching TRBD1. The ends lost 4 bases at V and 2 bases at J; junction bases unmatched: 8. Germline V gene sequence: CDR1 SGHTA, CDR2 FQGNSA. CDR3 length equals 16 residues. The CDR3 loop is CASSSGDRVGNQPQHF. CDR3 coding DNA: TGTGCCAGCAGCTCCGGAGACAGGGTGGGCAATCAGCCCCAGCATTTT.

There are a few counts of this clonotype. The V call is TRBV14, the J call TRBJ2-1, with 10 bases aligning to TRBD2. Per the germline V gene, CDR1 is SGHDN and CDR2 is FVKESK. Losses at the gene ends were 0 bases for V and 2 bases for J; bases not matched to a gene: 4. The CDR3 covers 17 residues. DNA for the CDR3: TGTGCCAGCAGCCAAGATCTGAGCGGGAGGGCCTACAATGAGCAGTTCTTC. Encoded protein: CASSQDLSGRAYNEQFF.

This clonotype was observed a few times. The J gene is TRBJ1-2, the V gene TRBV12-3 or TRBV12-4; a weak D match, TRBD1 (5 bases). The CDR3 contains 14 residues. Trimming removed 3 bases at V and 4 bases at J, with 12 bases between. For the CDR3, the DNA is TGTGCCAGCAGTTTCGGGGGAGGGGTCTATGGCTACACCTTC. This translates into CASSFGGGVYGYTF.

This clonotype has just a few counts. The rearrangement joins TRBV7-9 to TRBJ1-1; possible D gene TRBD1, 6 bases. The germline gives CDR1 SEHNR, CDR2 FQNEAQ (reference sequence). V lost 5 bases and J 0 bases, leaving 19 bases between the germline ends. This CDR3 contains 17 residues. DNA for the CDR3: TGTGCCAGCAGCCGTTTCTCTTGGGCAGGGGTGAACACTGAAGCTTTCTTT. As protein: CASSRFSWAGVNTEAFF.

This clonotype was observed at least ten times. The J gene is TRBJ2-7, the V gene TRBV29-1; D possibly corresponds to TRBD2 (5 bases). CDR3 length equals 18 residues. V lost 4 bases and J 0 bases, leaving 25 bases between the germline ends. Per the germline V gene, CDR1 is SQVTM and CDR2 is ANQGSEA. DNA for the CDR3: TGCAGCGTTGGGGGAACCGACGGAGGAGGTATGGGCTCCTACGAGCAGTACTTC. It is translated as CSVGGTDGGGMGSYEQYF.